This T cell receptor (beta chain) was sequenced in a study of T cell responses to AZD1222 COVID-19 vaccine. About the study: Pooling was applied to second doses at about 4 or about 12 weeks. Points from the study as a whole: Spike-specific TCR repertoires showed rising breadth and depth after two AZD1222 doses. The repertoires were collected only after the peak T cell response.

This CDR3 region has 15 residues. CDR1 is ENHRY and CDR2 is SYGVKD in the germline V gene. The J segment lost 0 bases and the V segment lost 3 bases, leaving 1 base of the junction unmatched. On this clone: Its antigen is as yet unknown.

Clones were read by immunoSEQ multiplex PCR, and TCRdb kept only the in-frame ones, dropping some. The table records just under 55,000 clones, approximately 88% of them present only once. The genes are TRBV10-3 and TRBJ2-1; 8 nucleotides align to TRBD2. The specimen comprised peripheral blood, sampled on day 0 of AZD1222 vaccination. This clonotype was sampled from an adult in good health. The CDR3 reads CAISDTSGSYNEQFF. The CDR3 DNA follows: TGTGCCATCAGTGATACTAGCGGCTCCTACAATGAGCAGTTCTTC.